This record covers a single TCR beta chain. Its antigen is still unknown. In the same sample, other DNA sequences code for this CDR3. These data are taken from a study of shared clonotypes between healthy human individuals. General study findings and limits: On the whole, naive subsets had larger estimated richness than memory subsets had.

The assay was immunoSEQ multiplex PCR, and TCRdb's table has in-frame clones only and misses some. This sample has more than 2 million clones, with around 95% found just once. V was trimmed by 0 bases and J by 2 bases, leaving 4 bases between them. Germline V gene data show CDR1 as MNHEY and CDR2 as SMNVEV (reference sequence). This CDR3 has 13 residues. The V gene is TRBV27, the J gene TRBJ1-1; D is undetermined. The sequence came from a man aged 18 to 35 in good health. Sequenced: naive CD4+ T cells sorted from blood. Specified subset: CD45RA+ positively selected. The CDR3 sequence: CASSLSDNTEAFF. CDR3 nucleotides: TGTGCCAGCAGTTTATCGGACAACACTGAAGCTTTCTTT.